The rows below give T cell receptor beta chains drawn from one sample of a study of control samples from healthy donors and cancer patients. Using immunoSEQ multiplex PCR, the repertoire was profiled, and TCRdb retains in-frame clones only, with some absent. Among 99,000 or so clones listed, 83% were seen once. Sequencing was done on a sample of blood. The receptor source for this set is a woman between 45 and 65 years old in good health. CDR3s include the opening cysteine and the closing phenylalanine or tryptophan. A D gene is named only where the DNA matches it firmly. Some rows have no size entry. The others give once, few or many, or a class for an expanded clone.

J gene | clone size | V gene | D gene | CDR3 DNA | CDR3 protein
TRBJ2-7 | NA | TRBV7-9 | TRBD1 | TGTGCCAGCAGCTCGAACCGGGACAGGGTCCACGAGCAGTACTTC | CASSSNRDRVHEQYF
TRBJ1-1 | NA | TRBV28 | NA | TGTGCCAGCAAGGGGGGGGGAATGAACACTGAAGCTTTCTTT | CASKGGGMNTEAFF
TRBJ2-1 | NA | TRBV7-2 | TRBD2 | TGTGCCAGCACTCTAGCGGGGGGTACCCAAGAGCAGTTCTTC | CASTLAGGTQEQFF
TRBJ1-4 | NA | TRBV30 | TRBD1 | TGTGCCTGGGGTTTCGGGACAGGGAGGGGTGAAAAACTGTTTTTT | CAWGFGTGRGEKLFF
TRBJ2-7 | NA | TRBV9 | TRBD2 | TGTGCCAGCAGCGTAGCCCCTAGCGGGGTCGTCTACGAGCAGTACTTC | CASSVAPSGVVYEQYF
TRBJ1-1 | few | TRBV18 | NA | TGTGCCAGCTCACCAGGGAACACTGAAGCTTTCTTT | CASSPGNTEAFF
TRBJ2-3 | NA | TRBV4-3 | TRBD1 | TGCGCCAGCAGTCTCGACAGGGGGCGATCAGATACGCAGTATTTT | CASSLDRGRSDTQYF
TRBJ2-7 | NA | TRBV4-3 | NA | TGCGCCAGCAGCCAAGTCCGGGGCAGCTACGAGCAGTACTTC | CASSQVRGSYEQYF
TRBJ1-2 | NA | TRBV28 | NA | TGTGCCAGCAGTTTATACGGTGGGGGCCGCTATGGCTACACCTTC | CASSLYGGGRYGYTF
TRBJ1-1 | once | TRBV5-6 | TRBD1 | TGTGCCAGCAGTCGGGACAGTAGTTACACTGAAGCTTTCTTT | CASSRDSSYTEAFF
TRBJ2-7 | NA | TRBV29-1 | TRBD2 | TGCAGCGTTGATGGGGGGGTCTCCTACGAGCAGTACTTC | CSVDGGVSYEQYF
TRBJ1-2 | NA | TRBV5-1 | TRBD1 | TGCGCCAGCACCGAACGGACAGGTGCCAACTATGGCTACACCTTC | CASTERTGANYGYTF
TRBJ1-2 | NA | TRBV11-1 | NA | TGTGCCAGCAGTACCGGGGGTAACTATGGCTACACCTTC | CASSTGGNYGYTF
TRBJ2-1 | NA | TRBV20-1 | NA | TGCAGTGCTGAGCTCAATGAGCAGTTCTTC | CSAELNEQFF
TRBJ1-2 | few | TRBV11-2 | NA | TGTGCCAGCAGCTTAATAAGAGGGACGGCTAAAGCTAACTATGGCTACACCTTC | CASSLIRGTAKANYGYTF
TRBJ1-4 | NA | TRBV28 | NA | TGTGCCAGCAGTTCCTTTGCAACTAATGAAAAACTGTTTTTT | CASSSFATNEKLFF
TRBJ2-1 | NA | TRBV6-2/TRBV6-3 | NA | TGTGCCAGCAGTGATCACCAGATCAATGAGCAGTTCTTC | CASSDHQINEQFF
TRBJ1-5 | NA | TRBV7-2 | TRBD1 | TGTGCCAGCAGCCCGCGGGACAGGCGGTGGGGGCCCCAGCATTTT | CASSPRDRRWGPQHF
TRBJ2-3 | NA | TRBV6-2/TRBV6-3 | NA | TGTGCCAGCAGCCCCCGAGATACGCAGTATTTT | CASSPRDTQYF
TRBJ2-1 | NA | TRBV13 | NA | TGTGCCAGCAGCTCTTTCGTTATAGCTTCCTACAATGAGCAGTTCTTC | CASSSFVIASYNEQFF
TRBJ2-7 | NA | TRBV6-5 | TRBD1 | TGTGCCAGCAGATTAATCGGACAGGGGATCAACGAGCAGTACTTC | CASRLIGQGINEQYF
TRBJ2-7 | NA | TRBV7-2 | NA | TGTGCCAGCAGCTTAGTGGGAGAGGATTGGGAGCAGTACTTC | CASSLVGEDWEQYF
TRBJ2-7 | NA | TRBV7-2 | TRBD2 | TGTGCCAGCAGCTCAAGGACTAGCGGGCGCGACGAGCAGTACTTC | CASSSRTSGRDEQYF
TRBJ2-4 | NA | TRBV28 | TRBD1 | TGTGCCAGCAGGACAGGGGGCCCAAAAAACATTCAGTACTTC | CASRTGGPKNIQYF
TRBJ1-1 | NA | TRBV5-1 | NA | TGCGCCAGCAGCTTGTTCGTACAGGGAAACACTGAAGCTTTCTTT | CASSLFVQGNTEAFF
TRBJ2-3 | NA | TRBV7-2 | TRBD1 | TGTGCCAGCAGCTTAGTCAGGGGGCTTCAGACAGATACGCAGTATTTT | CASSLVRGLQTDTQYF
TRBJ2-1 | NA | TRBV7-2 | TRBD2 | TGTGCCAGCAGCTTAGTTGCGGGGGATAATGAGCAGTTCTTC | CASSLVAGDNEQFF
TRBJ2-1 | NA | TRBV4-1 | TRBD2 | TGCGCCAGCAGCCGAAGACTAGCGGGAGAGGTAAATGAGCAGTTCTTC | CASSRRLAGEVNEQFF
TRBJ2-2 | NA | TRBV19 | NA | TGTGCCAGTAAAAGGGCAGGCATCACCGGGGAGCTGTTTTTT | CASKRAGITGELFF
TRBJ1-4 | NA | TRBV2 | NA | TGTGCCAGCAGTGAAAGGTCTTTTGAAAAACTGTTTTTT | CASSERSFEKLFF
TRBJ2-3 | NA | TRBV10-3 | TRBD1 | TGTGCCATCAGTGCTTCCGGACAGGGCACAGATACGCAGTATTTT | CAISASGQGTDTQYF
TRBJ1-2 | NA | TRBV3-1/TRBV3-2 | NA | TGTGCCAGCAGCCCGAGACTCGACAGGTCCTATGGCTACACCTTC | CASSPRLDRSYGYTF
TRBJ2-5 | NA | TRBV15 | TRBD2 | TGTGCCACCAGCAGAGTTAGGACTAGTATGGAGACCCAGTACTTC | CATSRVRTSMETQYF
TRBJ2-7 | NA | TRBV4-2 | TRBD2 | TGTGCCAGCAGCCAGGGCGGGAGACACGAGCAGTACTTC | CASSQGGRHEQYF
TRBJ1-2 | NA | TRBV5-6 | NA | TGTGCCAGCAGCTTAGACGGTGCTCAGTACTCTAACTATGGCTACACCTTC | CASSLDGAQYSNYGYTF
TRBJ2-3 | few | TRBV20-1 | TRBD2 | TGCAGTGCTAGTGCTGCGCGGGGGGGCCTGACAGATACGCAGTATTTT | CSASAARGGLTDTQYF
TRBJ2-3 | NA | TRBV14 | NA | TGTGCCAGCAGCGATAGAATTAGCACAGATACGCAGTATTTT | CASSDRISTDTQYF
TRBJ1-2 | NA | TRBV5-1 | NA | TGCGCCAGCAGCTTGGGGGGTGATGGCTACACCTTC | CASSLGGDGYTF
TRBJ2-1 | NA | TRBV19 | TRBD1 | TGTGCCAGTAGTATAGGAGGGGGCGGCTACAATGAGCAGTTCTTC | CASSIGGGGYNEQFF
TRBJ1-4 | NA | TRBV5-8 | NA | TGTGCCGGCAGCTTTTCGGGGATCCCTGAAAAACTGTTTTTT | CAGSFSGIPEKLFF
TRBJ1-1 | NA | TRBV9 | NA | TGTGCCAGCAGCCTTCAGGGTCTCCAGAACACTGAAGCTTTCTTT | CASSLQGLQNTEAFF
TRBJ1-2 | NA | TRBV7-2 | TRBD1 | TGTGCCAGCAGCTCTGATACAGGGGGTGGCTACACCTTC | CASSSDTGGGYTF
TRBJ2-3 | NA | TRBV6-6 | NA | TGTGCCAGCAGTTACTCAGCTGGGGGGCACGCAGATACGCAGTATTTT | CASSYSAGGHADTQYF
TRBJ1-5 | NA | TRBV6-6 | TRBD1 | TGTGCCAGCAGTCGAAACACAGGGGGCAGCAATCAGCCCCAGCATTTT | CASSRNTGGSNQPQHF
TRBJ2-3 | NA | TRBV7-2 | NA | TGTGCCAGCAGCTGGGAGAGGAGCACAGATACGCAGTATTTT | CASSWERSTDTQYF
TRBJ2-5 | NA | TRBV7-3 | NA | TGTGCCAGCAGCCCTGGCGCTAGCGCAAAGACCCAGTACTTC | CASSPGASAKTQYF
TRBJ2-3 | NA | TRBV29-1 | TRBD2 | TGCAGCGTTTCTCCCGCGGGGGGCGGCACAGATACGCAGTATTTT | CSVSPAGGGTDTQYF
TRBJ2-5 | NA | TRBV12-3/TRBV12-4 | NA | TGTGCCAGCAGTTTATACAGGGAAGAGACCCAGTACTTC | CASSLYREETQYF
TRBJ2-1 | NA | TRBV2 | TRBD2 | TGTGCCAGCAGTGCAAGCGGGGCCTACAATGAGCAGTTCTTC | CASSASGAYNEQFF
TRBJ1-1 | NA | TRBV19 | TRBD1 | TGTGCCAGTAGGACCGGGACAGTGAACACTGAAGCTTTCTTT | CASRTGTVNTEAFF
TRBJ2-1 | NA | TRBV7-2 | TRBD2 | TGTGCCAGCAGCTTAAGAGCGGGAGGTGACGGTGAGCAGTTCTTC | CASSLRAGGDGEQFF
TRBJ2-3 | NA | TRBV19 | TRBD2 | TGTGCCAGTAGTCCGACTAGCCGAGATACGCAGTATTTT | CASSPTSRDTQYF
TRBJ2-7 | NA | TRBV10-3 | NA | TGTGCCATCAGTGAGGGGGGTTACGAGCAGTACTTC | CAISEGGYEQYF
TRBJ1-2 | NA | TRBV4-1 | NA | TGCGCCAGCAGCCCCGATGGCTTTCGGGACAAGGGTTCTTACACCTTC | CASSPDGFRDKGSYTF